These T cell receptor beta chains were read from a single sample in a study of cytomegalovirus exposure and HLA in healthy donors. This table comes from immunoSEQ multiplex PCR, and its TCRdb copy is limited to in-frame clones, with some not included. The table includes around 200,000 clones, 65% to 85% detected once. The sample taken for sequencing was PBMCs. The receptors originated from a woman younger than 35 in good health and CMV-seropositive. CDR3s include the opening cysteine and the closing phenylalanine or tryptophan. A D gene is named only where the DNA matches it firmly. For some rows the clone size is stated as once, few or many, or as a class when expanded; others skip it.

j_call d_call v_call clone_size cdr3_nt cdr3_aa
TRBJ1-1 - TRBV9 - TGTGCCAGCAGCCTTCGTTTTAACACTGAAGCTTTCTTT CASSLRFNTEAFF
TRBJ1-2 - TRBV27 once TGTGCCAGCAGTTTGGCTCCCATCTATGGCTACACCTTC CASSLAPIYGYTF
TRBJ2-5 - TRBV27 - TGTGCCAGCAGTTTAGCAGGACTAGAGACCCAGTACTTC CASSLAGLETQYF
TRBJ2-1 - TRBV5-4 - TGTGCCAGCAGCTCATCAGGAGGGTCCTACAATGAGCAGTTCTTC CASSSSGGSYNEQFF
TRBJ1-4 - TRBV29-1 - TGCAGCGCGGCTGGACAGTTTAGAGAAAAACTGTTTTTT CSAAGQFREKLFF
TRBJ2-3 - TRBV5-6 - TGTGCCAGCAGCTCGCGGCGGCTGGAACGGCATGTCACAGATACGCAGTATTTT CASSSRRLERHVTDTQYF
TRBJ2-2 TRBD1 TRBV29-1 once TGCAGCCCCTTTTCAGGGGGATTACAGACCGGGGAGCTGTTTTTT CSPFSGGLQTGELFF
TRBJ1-2 TRBD1 TRBV5-5 - TGTGCCAGCAGCTTGGAGGTCCAGGGGGGTGGCTACACCTTC CASSLEVQGGGYTF
TRBJ1-2 TRBD1 TRBV6-6 - TGTGCCAGTTTACAGGGGGCCGGCTACACCTTC CASLQGAGYTF
TRBJ1-2 - TRBV6-1 - TGTGCCAGCAGTGAAGCGGGTGACAGATACCAGAGCGGCTACACCTTC CASSEAGDRYQSGYTF
TRBJ1-1 - TRBV5-6 - TGTGCCAGCAGCTCTATAACTGCAAAAAGGGGCACTGAAGCTTTCTTT CASSSITAKRGTEAFF
TRBJ2-7 - TRBV10-3 once TGTGCCATCAGTGAGGGGCAGCGGCTTGACGAGCAGTACTTC CAISEGQRLDEQYF
TRBJ2-3 TRBD2 TRBV10-1 once TGCGCCAGCAGTAGGCTAGCGGGCACAGATACGCAGTATTTT CASSRLAGTDTQYF
TRBJ1-3 - TRBV2 - TGTGCCAGCCGGGACACATTACTCTCTGGAAACACCATATATTTT CASRDTLLSGNTIYF
TRBJ2-1 - TRBV4-3 - TGCGCCAGCAGCCAAGTCTGGGGGGGCCACAATGAGCAGTTCTTC CASSQVWGGHNEQFF
TRBJ1-2 - TRBV5-6 - TGTGCCAGCAGCCCGGGCGGGGGGGTTTATGGCTACACCTTC CASSPGGGVYGYTF
TRBJ2-3 - TRBV5-6 - TGTGCCAGCAGCTTTGAGGGGGTAGATACGCAGTATTTT CASSFEGVDTQYF
TRBJ2-4 TRBD1 TRBV5-1 - TGCGCCAGCAGCTTTGGGGTTCCGTCCGGGACAGCAAAAAACATTCAGTACTTC CASSFGVPSGTAKNIQYF
TRBJ2-2 - TRBV2 - TGTGCCAGTCACACAGGGCCAACCACCGGGGAGCTGTTTTTT CASHTGPTTGELFF
TRBJ1-1 - TRBV7-8 - TGTGCCAGCAGCTTATTCGGGAGACCGAGCCGAATTGAAGCTTTCTTT CASSLFGRPSRIEAFF
TRBJ2-2 - TRBV20-1 - TGCAGTGCCGTTCAGGTCGGGGAGCTGTTTTTT CSAVQVGELFF
TRBJ1-2 TRBD1 TRBV4-1 - TGCGCCAGCAGCCAAGTGGGAAGGACAGGGGGCAAGGGCGGCTACACCTTC CASSQVGRTGGKGGYTF
TRBJ2-3 TRBD2 TRBV5-1 - TGCGCCAGCAGCTTCCTAGCGGGGCCTAGCACAGATACGCAGTATTTT CASSFLAGPSTDTQYF
TRBJ2-7 - TRBV18 - TGTGCCAGCTCACCGAGGAGCGGCGAGCAGTACTTC CASSPRSGEQYF
TRBJ2-1 - TRBV2 - TGTGCCAGCAGTGTAACTACTAGCTCCTACAATGAGCAGTTCTTC CASSVTTSSYNEQFF
TRBJ2-6 - TRBV5-1 - TGCGCCAGCAGCCAGGTGGAGGCTGGGGCCAACGTCCTGACTTTC CASSQVEAGANVLTF
TRBJ2-1 - TRBV10-2 - TGCGCCAGCAGTGGCCCTCAATCCCCGGGACAACTACCGTGGCAGTTCTTC CASSGPQSPGQLPWQFF
TRBJ1-2 - TRBV5-6 - TGTGCCAGCAGCTTCCGACACAGCCCTAACTATGGCTACACCTTC CASSFRHSPNYGYTF
TRBJ2-3 TRBD2 TRBV27 - TGTGCCAGCACCCTAGGGCGGGGGAGCACAGATACGCAGTATTTT CASTLGRGSTDTQYF
TRBJ2-1 - TRBV18 - TGTGCCAGCTCACTGTTACCGGGGATTTCGGCAGAGGATGAGCAGTTCTTC CASSLLPGISAEDEQFF
TRBJ2-2 - TRBV5-4 - TGTGCCAGCAGGGCGTCTAGCGACACCGGGGAGCTGTTTTTT CASRASSDTGELFF
TRBJ2-3 - TRBV4-2 - TGTGCCAGCAGCCAAGGACCTAGGGGGGGGAACACAGATACGCAGTATTTT CASSQGPRGGNTDTQYF
TRBJ1-1 - TRBV5-5 - TGTGCCAGCAGTTCGGGGTGGATGAACACTGAAGCTTTCTTT CASSSGWMNTEAFF
TRBJ2-4 - TRBV7-6 - TGTGCCAGCAGCAGGGGTGTCTCGAGTGGAGCCAAAAACATTCAGTACTTC CASSRGVSSGAKNIQYF
TRBJ1-4 TRBD1 TRBV11-2 - TGTGCCAGCCGCACCCCGGGACAGATTAATGAAAAACTGTTTTTT CASRTPGQINEKLFF
TRBJ2-1 - TRBV7-6 - TGTGCCAGCAGCTTAACGGGGGAGAGTGAGCAGTTCTTC CASSLTGESEQFF
TRBJ2-7 - TRBV27 - TGTGCCAGCAGAAAAAAAAGGGGGGGAAGCTCCTACGAGCAGTACTTC CASRKKRGGSSYEQYF
TRBJ2-2 - TRBV5-1 - TGCGCCAGCAGCCGGGACTGGGAATACACCGGGGAGCTGTTTTTT CASSRDWEYTGELFF
TRBJ1-2 - TRBV5-4 - TGTGCCAGCAGCCCGGGGGGCTATGGCTACACCTTC CASSPGGYGYTF
TRBJ1-6 - TRBV7-9 - TGTGCCAGCAGCTTAGGTACCAGTCCTAATTCACCCCTCCACTTT CASSLGTSPNSPLHF
TRBJ1-1 - TRBV10-1 few TGCGCCAGAGCAAGGAACACTGAAGCTTTCTTT CARARNTEAFF
TRBJ2-2 TRBD1 TRBV7-2 - TGTGCCAGCAGGGAAGGGGGCGCGAACACCGGGGAGCTGTTTTTT CASREGGANTGELFF